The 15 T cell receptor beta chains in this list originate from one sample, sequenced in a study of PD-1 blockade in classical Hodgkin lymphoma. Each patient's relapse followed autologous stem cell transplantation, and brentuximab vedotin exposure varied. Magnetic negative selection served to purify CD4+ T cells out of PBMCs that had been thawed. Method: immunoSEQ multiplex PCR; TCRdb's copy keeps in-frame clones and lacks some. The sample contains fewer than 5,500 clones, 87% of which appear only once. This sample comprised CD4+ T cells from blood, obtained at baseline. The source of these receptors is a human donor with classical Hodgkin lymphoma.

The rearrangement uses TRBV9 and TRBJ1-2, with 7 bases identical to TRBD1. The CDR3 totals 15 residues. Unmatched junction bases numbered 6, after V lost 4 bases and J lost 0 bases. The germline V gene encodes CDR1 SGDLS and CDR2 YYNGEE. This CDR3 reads CASSPRQGTNYGYTF. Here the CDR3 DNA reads TGTGCCAGCAGCCCGAGACAGGGAACTAACTATGGCTACACCTTC.

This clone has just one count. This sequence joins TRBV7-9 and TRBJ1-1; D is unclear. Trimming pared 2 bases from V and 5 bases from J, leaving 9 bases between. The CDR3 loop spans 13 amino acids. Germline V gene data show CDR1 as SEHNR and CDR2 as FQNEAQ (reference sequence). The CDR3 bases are TGTGCCAGCAGCTTAAGGACGGATACTGAAGCTTTCTTT. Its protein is CASSLRTDTEAFF.

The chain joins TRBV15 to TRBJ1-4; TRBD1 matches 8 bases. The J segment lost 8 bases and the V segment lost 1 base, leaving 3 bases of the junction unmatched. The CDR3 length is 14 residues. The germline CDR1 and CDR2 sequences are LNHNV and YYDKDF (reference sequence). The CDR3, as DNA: TGTGCCACCAGCAGAGGGACAGGGATCGAAAAACTGTTTTTT. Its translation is CATSRGTGIEKLFF.

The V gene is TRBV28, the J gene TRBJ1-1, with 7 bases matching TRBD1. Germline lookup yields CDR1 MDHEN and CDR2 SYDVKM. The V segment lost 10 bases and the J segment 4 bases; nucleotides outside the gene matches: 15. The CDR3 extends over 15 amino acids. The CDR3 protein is CANKRAGGSFTEAFF. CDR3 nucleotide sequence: TGTGCCAACAAGAGGGCAGGGGGTAGTTTCACTGAAGCTTTCTTT.

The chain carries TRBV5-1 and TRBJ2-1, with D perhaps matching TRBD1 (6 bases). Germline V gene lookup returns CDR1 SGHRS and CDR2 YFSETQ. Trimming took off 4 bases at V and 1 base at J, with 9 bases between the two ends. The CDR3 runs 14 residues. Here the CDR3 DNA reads TGCGCCAGCAGCCCAGACAGGTCCTACAATGAGCAGTTCTTC. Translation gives CASSPDRSYNEQFF.

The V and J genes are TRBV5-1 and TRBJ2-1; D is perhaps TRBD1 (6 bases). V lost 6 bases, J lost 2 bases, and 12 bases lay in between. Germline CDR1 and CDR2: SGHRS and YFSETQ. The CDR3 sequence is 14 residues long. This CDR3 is CASTPQGTYNEQFF. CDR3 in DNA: TGCGCCAGCACCCCCCAGGGGACCTACAATGAGCAGTTCTTC.

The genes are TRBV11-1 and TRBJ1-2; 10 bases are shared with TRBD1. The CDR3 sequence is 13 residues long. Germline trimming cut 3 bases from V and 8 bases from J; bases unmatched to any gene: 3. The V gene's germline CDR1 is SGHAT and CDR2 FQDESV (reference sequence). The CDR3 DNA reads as TGTGCCAGCAGCTTCGGGACAGGGGACGGCTACACCTTC. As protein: CASSFGTGDGYTF.

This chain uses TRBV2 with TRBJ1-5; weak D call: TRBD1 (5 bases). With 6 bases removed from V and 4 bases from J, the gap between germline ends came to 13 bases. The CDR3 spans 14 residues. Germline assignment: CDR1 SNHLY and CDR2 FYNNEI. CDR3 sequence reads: CASRGGSLNQPQHF. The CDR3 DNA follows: TGTGCCAGCAGGGGGGGAAGCCTAAATCAGCCCCAGCATTTT.

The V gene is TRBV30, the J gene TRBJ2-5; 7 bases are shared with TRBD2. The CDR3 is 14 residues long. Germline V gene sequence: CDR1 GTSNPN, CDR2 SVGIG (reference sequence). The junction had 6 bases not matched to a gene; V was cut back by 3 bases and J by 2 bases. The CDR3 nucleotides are TGTGCCTGGAGGGGACTAACTGCTCAAGAGACCCAGTACTTC. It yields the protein CAWRGLTAQETQYF.

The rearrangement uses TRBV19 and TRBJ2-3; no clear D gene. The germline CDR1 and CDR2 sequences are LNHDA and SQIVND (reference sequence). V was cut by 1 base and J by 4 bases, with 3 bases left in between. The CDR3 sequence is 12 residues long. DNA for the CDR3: TGTGCCAGTAGTATAGTTCCAGATACGCAGTATTTT. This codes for CASSIVPDTQYF.

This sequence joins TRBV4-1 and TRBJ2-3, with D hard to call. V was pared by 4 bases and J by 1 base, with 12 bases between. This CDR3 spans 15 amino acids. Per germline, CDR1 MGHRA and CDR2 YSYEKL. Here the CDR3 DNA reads TGCGCCAGCAGCCTAAGGTATCTTGGCACAGATACGCAGTATTTT. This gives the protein CASSLRYLGTDTQYF.

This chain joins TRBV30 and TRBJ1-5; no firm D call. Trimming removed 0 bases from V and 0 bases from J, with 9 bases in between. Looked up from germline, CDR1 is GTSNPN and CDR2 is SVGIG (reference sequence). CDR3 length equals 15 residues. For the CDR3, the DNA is TGTGCCTGGAGTGTTGGACTGGGTAGCAATCAGCCCCAGCATTTT. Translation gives CAWSVGLGSNQPQHF.

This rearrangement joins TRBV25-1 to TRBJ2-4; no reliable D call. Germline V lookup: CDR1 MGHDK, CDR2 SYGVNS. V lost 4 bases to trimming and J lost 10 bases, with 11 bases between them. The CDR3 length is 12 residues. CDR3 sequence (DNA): TGTGCCAGCAGTGCCCCCACACGGATTCAGTACTTC. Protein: CASSAPTRIQYF.

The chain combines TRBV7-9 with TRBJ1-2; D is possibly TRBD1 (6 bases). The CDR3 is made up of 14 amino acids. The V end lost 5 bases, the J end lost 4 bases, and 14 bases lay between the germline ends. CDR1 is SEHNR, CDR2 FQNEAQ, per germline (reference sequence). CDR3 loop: CASSAPGQSYGYTF. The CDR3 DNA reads TGTGCCAGCAGCGCCCCCGGACAGTCCTATGGCTACACCTTC.

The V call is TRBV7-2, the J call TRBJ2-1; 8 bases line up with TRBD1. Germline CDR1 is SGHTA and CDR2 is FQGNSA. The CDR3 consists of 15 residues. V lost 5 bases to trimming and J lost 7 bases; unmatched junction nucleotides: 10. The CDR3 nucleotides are TGTGCCAGCAGCCCCCGGCAGGGGGCTAGGAATGAGCAGTTCTTC. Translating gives CASSPRQGARNEQFF.